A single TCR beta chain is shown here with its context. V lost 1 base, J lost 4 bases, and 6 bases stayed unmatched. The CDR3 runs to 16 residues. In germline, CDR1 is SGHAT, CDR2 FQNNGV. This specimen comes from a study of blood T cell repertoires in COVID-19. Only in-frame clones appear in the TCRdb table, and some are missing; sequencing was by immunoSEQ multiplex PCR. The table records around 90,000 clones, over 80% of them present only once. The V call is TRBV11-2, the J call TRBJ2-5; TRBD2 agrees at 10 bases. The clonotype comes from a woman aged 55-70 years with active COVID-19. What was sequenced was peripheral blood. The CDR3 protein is CASSLGASGSGETQYF. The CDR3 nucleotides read TGTGCCAGCAGCTTAGGAGCTAGCGGGAGTGGAGAGACCCAGTACTTC.